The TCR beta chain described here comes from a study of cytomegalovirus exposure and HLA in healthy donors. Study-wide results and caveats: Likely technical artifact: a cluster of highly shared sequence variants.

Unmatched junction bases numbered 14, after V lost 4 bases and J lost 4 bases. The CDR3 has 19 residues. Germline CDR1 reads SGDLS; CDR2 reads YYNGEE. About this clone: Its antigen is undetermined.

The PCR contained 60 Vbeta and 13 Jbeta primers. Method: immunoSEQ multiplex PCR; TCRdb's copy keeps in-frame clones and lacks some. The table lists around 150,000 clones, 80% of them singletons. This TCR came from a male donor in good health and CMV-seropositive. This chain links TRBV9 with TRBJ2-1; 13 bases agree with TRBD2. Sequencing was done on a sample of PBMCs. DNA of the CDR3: TGTGCCAGCAGCCCTCGGCGGACTAGCGGGAGTAAGGGGTACAATGAGCAGTTCTTC. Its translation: CASSPRRTSGSKGYNEQFF.